This T cell receptor beta chain was sequenced during a study of response to subunit inactivated influenza vaccine. Remarks on this clonotype: Antigen specificity is unknown.

J gave up 6 bases and V 5 bases, and 18 bases lay outside the gene matches. CDR1 and CDR2 from the germline V gene are MDHEN and SYDVKM. CDR3 size: 17 residues. TCRdb fed the RT-PCR reads into MiXCR, producing one record per CDR3 protein. This sample yields 610,000 or so distinct CDR3 sequences, of which 14% are seen a single time; around 10% belongs to the top ten. Study-wide points: Each seasonal flu vaccination may recruit only limited new T cells, authors suggested.

The V and J genes are TRBV28 and TRBJ1-2; 7 bases are a match to TRBD1. The clonotype comes from a man aged 50 to 60 who received an inactivated influenza vaccine. The sample was PBMCs from blood, taken roughly 12 days after vaccination. The CDR3 spells CASSPRQGARFKDGYTF. The DNA of the CDR3 is TGTGCCAGCAGTCCTCGACAGGGCGCCCGCTTTAAAGATGGCTACACCTTC.